This T cell receptor beta chain is from a study of cytomegalovirus exposure and HLA in healthy donors. Regarding the study as a whole: Analyzed later, association rates of TCRs varied across HLA loci, with DRB1 most and HLA-C fewest.

This clone was counted a few times. Its antigen is not known. With 60 Vbeta and 13 Jbeta primers, the PCR was carried out. Some clones are missing from TCRdb's copy, which holds only in-frame ones; the method was immunoSEQ multiplex PCR. The data contain some 150,000 clones, less than 10% of them singletons. The sequence was collected from a male donor in good health and CMV-seronegative. The source material was PBMCs.

For the CDR3, the DNA is TGCGCCAGCAGACAAGGGACAGTTGAAGCTTTCTTT. Encoded protein: CASRQGTVEAFF. V gene TRBV5-1 combines with J gene TRBJ1-1, with TRBD1 matching over 7 bases. The CDR3 is 12 amino acids. Germline loops: CDR1 SGHRS, CDR2 YFSETQ. Trimming took 5 bases from V and 7 from J; bases not matched to a gene: 5.